This TCR beta chain was obtained from a study of blood T cell repertoires in COVID-19. This clone was counted a few times. Assay: immunoSEQ multiplex PCR; the TCRdb copy retains only in-frame clones and omits some. The sample records over 400,000 clones, 70% to 90% being singletons. Germline CDR1 and CDR2: SGHRS and YFSETQ. The CDR3 totals 14 residues. Trimming shortened V by 2 bases and J by 5 bases, and 12 bases separated the two germline ends. The V call is TRBV5-1, the J call TRBJ2-3; D may be TRBD1 (6 bases). The sequenced sample consisted of PBMCs or T cells enriched from blood (not recorded which). The receptor was derived from an older woman who had recovered from COVID-19. The CDR3 region has the DNA TGCGCCAGCAGCTTAACAGGGTGGGGAGATACGCAGTATTTT. Its protein product is CASSLTGWGDTQYF.